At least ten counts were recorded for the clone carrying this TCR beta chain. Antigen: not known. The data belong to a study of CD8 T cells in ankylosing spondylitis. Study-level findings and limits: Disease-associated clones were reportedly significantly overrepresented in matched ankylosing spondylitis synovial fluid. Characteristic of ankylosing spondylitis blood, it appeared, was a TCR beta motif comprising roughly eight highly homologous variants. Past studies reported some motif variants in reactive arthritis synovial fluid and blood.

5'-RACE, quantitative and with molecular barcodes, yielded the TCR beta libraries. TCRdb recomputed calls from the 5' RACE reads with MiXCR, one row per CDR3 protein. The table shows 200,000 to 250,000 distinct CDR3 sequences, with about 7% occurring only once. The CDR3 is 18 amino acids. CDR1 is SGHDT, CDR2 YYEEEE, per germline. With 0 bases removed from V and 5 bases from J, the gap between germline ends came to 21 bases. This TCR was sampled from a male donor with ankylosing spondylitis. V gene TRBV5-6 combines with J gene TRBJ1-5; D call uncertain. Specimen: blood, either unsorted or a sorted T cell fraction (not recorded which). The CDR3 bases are TGTGCCAGCAGCTTGGGTGGACGGAGAAATCCAGTATATCAGCCCCAGCATTTT. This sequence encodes CASSLGGRRNPVYQPQHF.